The T cell receptor beta chain under discussion was sequenced for a study of T cell responses to AZD1222 COVID-19 vaccine. At the level of the study: Pooling was applied to second doses at about 4 or about 12 weeks.

Worth noting for this clone: Antigen specificity is unknown.

The germline V and J ends were trimmed by 5 bases and 5 bases, with 9 bases remaining between them. Looked up from germline, CDR1 is DFQATT and CDR2 is SNEGSKA (reference sequence). This CDR3 contains 11 residues. Findings of the study overall: Sampling that yielded the repertoires occurred only after the peak T cell response.

Assay: immunoSEQ multiplex PCR; the TCRdb copy retains only in-frame clones and omits some. The sample has about 170,000 clones; 80% to 95% are singletons. The TCR sequence derives from an adult in good health. The specimen was peripheral blood, collected on day 0 of AZD1222 vaccination. The V and J genes are TRBV20-1 and TRBJ2-5, with D possibly TRBD1 on 5 matching bases. CDR3 sequence (DNA): TGCAGTGCTGCCAAGGGGGAGACCCAGTACTTC. This encodes CSAAKGETQYF.